This T cell receptor beta chain appears in the sequencing data of a study of identical twins. Overall study findings and caveats: Conclusions were based on cross-sectional statistical analysis, without following the same donors. Memory repertoires showed no such pattern, whereas abundant cord blood beta clonotypes carried fewer insertions.

The authors used template switching to add a universal primer site and gave cDNA unique molecular identifiers. TCRdb analysed the 5' RACE reads with MiXCR anew, one entry per CDR3 protein. The repertoire holds roughly 350,000 distinct CDR3 sequences, with roughly 9% as singletons. This clonotype was observed a few times. Its specificity is unknown. Germline V gene lookup returns CDR1 SGHRS and CDR2 YFSETQ. The CDR3 extends over 14 amino acids. V gave up 0 bases and J gave up 4 bases, with 10 bases separating them. This receptor was obtained from a woman aged 45-59 years in good health. V and J are TRBV5-1 and TRBJ1-2, with D unresolved. Input material: naive T cells sorted from blood. The CDR3 protein is CASSLDSSPYGYTF. CDR3 coding DNA: TGCGCCAGCAGCTTGGACTCATCTCCCTATGGCTACACCTTC. Full variable domain (missing parts from reference TRBV5-1 and TRBJ1-2): KAGVTQTPRYLIKTRGQQVTLSCSPISGHRSVSWYQQTPGQGLQFLFEYFSETQRNKGNFPGRFSGRQFSNSRSEMNVSTLELGDSALYLCASSLDSSPYGYTFGSGTRLTVV.